This TCR beta chain is from a study of blood T cell repertoires in COVID-19 (dated by TCRdb to the early 2020s). General notes on the study: Samples covering the acute and convalescent phases of COVID-19 were provided by collaborators in the United States, Italy and Spain. The prospective study material was composed of cDNA or gDNA derived from T cells, B-cell-depleted T cells, or PBMCs. Subjects who had been exposed to COVID-19, were actively infected with it, or had recovered from it provided the deeply sampled blood TCRbeta repertoires that made up the dataset. The repertoires were released in a freely available public database intended as a resource for research on the immune response to SARS-CoV-2. The samples were drawn from two sources: the first 160 participants of the ongoing ImmuneRACE study, and about 1,300 subjects contributed by 6 global collaborators. Sample metadata almost always included a de-identified subject ID, COVID-19 status, age in years and sex. Where available, HLA class I and class II types were obtained from metadata supplied by the sample provider rather than from assay-based typing.

Participants in the prospective study were aged roughly 18 to 89 years, lived in about two dozen United States geographic areas, and enrolled through a virtual design. Cohort assignment in the prospective study relied on participant-reported clinical history from a screening survey and a study questionnaire. For ImmuneRACE Cohort 3, a participant was defined as recovered based on two consecutive negative NP/OP PCR tests, clearance by a healthcare professional, or resolution of symptoms. Mobile phlebotomists in the prospective study collected whole blood, serum and a nasopharyngeal or oropharyngeal swab from every participant. Participants in the prospective study had the option to provide additional blood draws and questionnaires over a roughly 2-month period. Before DNA extraction, prospective study blood samples were shipped either frozen or at room temperature. This clone was seen just once. Its antigen remains unidentified. No much larger clone exists at a distance of one base, and base qualities are not known.

TCRbeta CDR3 regions were amplified from genomic DNA by means of the immunoSEQ Assay, a bias-controlled multiplex PCR. The study's own analysis went as follows. Within the assay, amplification of reference gene primers was used to estimate how many nucleated cells each sample contained. To quantify the absolute abundance of each unique TCRbeta CDR3 rearrangement, sequence reads were collapsed and filtered. Productive Simpson clonality was computed per sample as the square root of Simpson's diversity index over productive rearrangements. The source is immuneACCESS, and TCRdb retained only in-frame sequences with V and J called. Part of the clones is not carried over; for the studies checked, unresolved V genes explain less than half of this, and the remainder is unexplained. From that table come the V and J calls and clone size; the DNA was used to work out D and trimming. This sample lists 220,000 or so clones; 82% were detected once. The ten largest clonotypes hold 3% to 4% of the sample.

Overall study outcomes, separate from this receptor: Clinical and demographic metadata were provided uncurated, with the amount varying by source and participant.

Sequenced sample: PBMCs or T cells enriched from blood (not recorded which). The TCR comes from an older woman who had recovered from COVID-19.

The CDR3: CASSQEGGLRNEKLFF. The DNA is TGTGCCAGCAGCCAAGAGGGGGGGCTGAGGAATGAAAAACTGTTTTTT. The rearranged chain carries TRBV14 and TRBJ1-4, with TRBD1 as a weak D call on 6 bases. CDR1 SGHDN and CDR2 FVKESK are derived from the germline V gene. The CDR3 runs 16 amino acids, cysteine and phenylalanine included. The entry retains the CDR3 DNA only, 48 bases that are in frame from base 1. V is pared back by 0 bases and J by 5 bases, with 13 bases lying between the germline termini.